This is a list of T cell receptor beta chains from one sample in a study of CD4 T cells in relation to SARS-CoV-2 and coronaviruses. Sequencing was performed with immunoSEQ multiplex PCR; in TCRdb, only in-frame clones are kept and a portion is missing. This sample has roughly 71,000 clones, with 87% found just once. The sequenced sample was memory CD4+ T cells from PBMCs. These receptors were taken from a human donor in good health. Each CDR3 is given with its conserved first and last residue. The D gene is left open where the match is weak.

>TRBD1|TRBV28|TRBJ1-5
TGTGCCAGCAGTCCGACAGGGGCCTTAGGGGAGCAGCCCCAGCATTTT
CASSPTGALGEQPQHF
>.|TRBV4-2|TRBJ2-1
TGTGCCAGCAGCCAAGATTTTACAGGTTCCGGGACACGTTACAATGAGCAGTTCTTC
CASSQDFTGSGTRYNEQFF
>.|TRBV28|TRBJ1-5
TGTGCCAGCAGTATAAGGGGGACCTTTGGTCAGCCCCAGCATTTT
CASSIRGTFGQPQHF
>TRBD1|TRBV7-3|TRBJ2-7
TGTGCCAGCAGCGGGACAGGCCTCCAGGCCTACGAGCAGTACTTC
CASSGTGLQAYEQYF
>TRBD1|TRBV19|TRBJ2-5
TGTGCCAGTAGTATCCTGGGACAGGGGCTGGGAGAGACCCAGTACTTC
CASSILGQGLGETQYF
>.|TRBV12-3/TRBV12-4|TRBJ1-1
TGTGCCAGCCGATTCCGGGACGAAGCTTTCTTT
CASRFRDEAFF
>.|TRBV7-3|TRBJ1-1
TGTGCCAGCAGCTTACAGGGTATGGGCACTGAAGCTTTCTTT
CASSLQGMGTEAFF
>.|TRBV5-6|TRBJ1-1
TGTGCCAGCAGCTTGAGGGCGGGTTTACACACTGAAGCTTTCTTT
CASSLRAGLHTEAFF
>.|TRBV15|TRBJ1-4
TGTGCCACCAGCTTGGTGTCTGGGGAAAAACTGTTTTTT
CATSLVSGEKLFF
>.|TRBV18|TRBJ2-5
TGTGCCAGCTCACCCACAGGGGGGGAAGCAGCAGAGACCCAGTACTTC
CASSPTGGEAAETQYF
>.|TRBV4-1|TRBJ2-7
TGCGCCAGCAGCCAAGGACCTGCGGGCTACGAGCAGTACTTC
CASSQGPAGYEQYF